This T cell receptor (beta chain) stems from a study of cytomegalovirus exposure and HLA in healthy donors. The germline gives CDR1 LNHNV, CDR2 YYDKDF (reference sequence). V gave up 5 bases and J gave up 10 bases, with 19 bases separating them. The CDR3 extends over 14 amino acids. This clone was recorded only once. Its antigen is unidentified. Findings of the study overall: One cluster of highly shared sequence variants probably arose as a sequencing artifact. Reported results showed that the classifier diagnosed cytomegalovirus status with high specificity and sensitivity.

PCR used 60 Vbeta primers and 13 Jbeta primers. TCRdb keeps only in-frame clones here, not all; method: immunoSEQ multiplex PCR. The sample shows 150,000 to 200,000 clones, around 74% of them seen only once. This chain joins TRBV15 and TRBJ2-3; D is possibly TRBD2 (6 bases). Material for sequencing was PBMCs. The TCR originated in a female donor in good health and CMV-seronegative. CDR3 residues: CATSGRDSFIAQYF. In DNA form, the CDR3 reads TGTGCCACCAGCGGACGGGACTCCTTTATCGCGCAGTATTTT.